The T cell receptor (beta chain) described here comes from a study of cytomegalovirus exposure and HLA in healthy donors. The study, taken as a whole, reports: Cytomegalovirus status was reportedly diagnosed by the classifier with high specificity and sensitivity. V- and J-gene trimming of TCR beta was linked (in a later analysis) to a missense DCLRE1C variant.

Germline CDR1 SGHRS, CDR2 YFSETQ. The CDR3 consists of 14 residues. Between the trimmed V and J ends, which lost 0 bases and 6 bases, there was a span of 10 bases. The PCR was carried out with 60 Vbeta primers and 13 Jbeta primers. Sequenced by immunoSEQ multiplex PCR; TCRdb stores in-frame clones only, minus some. Of approximately 130,000 clones detected, over 75% appear once; the ten largest clones hold more than 1.5%. Worth noting for this clone: Its cognate antigen is unknown.

Despite likely unrecorded immune exposures, the donors were nominally healthy at the time of sampling. The chain couples TRBV5-1 to TRBJ1-3; D remains unclear. The source material was PBMCs. The TCR comes from a boy younger than 18 in good health and CMV-seronegative. The CDR3 sequence: CASSLGRIENTIYF. The CDR3 DNA is TGCGCCAGCAGCTTGGGCAGGATAGAAAACACCATATATTTT.